Below are 27 T cell receptor beta chains sequenced from a single sample in a study of CD8 T cells in ankylosing spondylitis (dated by TCRdb to 2016 to 2017). What the authors observed across the whole study: Blood from ankylosing spondylitis patients appeared to be characterized by a TCR beta motif made up of under ten highly homologous amino acid variants.

These receptors' targets are unknown. To prepare the library, 5' RACE was applied. The sequencer was an Illumina HiSeq 2500. The public reads were quality trimmed at Q25 with fastp and then assembled into clones with MiXCR by TCRdb, keeping productive beta chains. Each entry merges the rows of one CDR3 protein and shows their most common DNA and genes. This sample comprises over 700,000 distinct CDR3 sequences, about 20% of them detected only once. The top ten hold under 20% of the sample. Sequenced sample: blood, either unsorted or a sorted T cell fraction (not recorded which). These receptors were taken from a male donor with ankylosing spondylitis.

This clonotype was observed a few times. V usage is TRBV4-3 and J usage is TRBJ1-1, with D unresolved. Germline assignment: CDR1 LGHNA and CDR2 YSLEER. The CDR3 consists of 14 residues. The ends were cut back, 1 base at V and 5 bases at J, with 11 bases in the middle. This chain's CDR3 is CASSQALRRTEAFF. DNA for the CDR3: TGCGCCAGCAGCCAAGCGTTACGAAGGACTGAAGCTTTCTTT.

This rearrangement joins TRBV12-3 or TRBV12-4 to TRBJ2-7; the D is unclear. Trimming pared 6 bases from V and 3 bases from J, leaving 27 bases between. CDR3 length: 18 residues. The CDR3 region is CASRFRQTRSFPYYEQYF. The CDR3, as DNA: TGTGCCAGCAGATTCCGTCAGACCCGAAGTTTTCCTTACTACGAGCAGTACTTC.

This clonotype was observed a few times. V gene TRBV2 combines with J gene TRBJ2-2, with D possibly TRBD1 on 6 matching bases. V lost 6 bases to trimming and J lost 5 bases, with 22 bases between them. Germline CDR1 is SNHLY and CDR2 is FYNNEI. This CDR3 is built from 17 residues. CDR3 in DNA: TGTGCCAGCAGGTCCGGGACATTACGTGGGACAACCGGGGAGCTGTTTTTT. Its protein is CASRSGTLRGTTGELFF.

This clonotype was counted ten times or more. This CDR3 is CASSFGLNTEAFF. The CDR3 DNA reads TGTGCCAGCAGCTTTGGCCTGAACACTGAAGCTTTCTTT. The chain joins TRBV11-2 to TRBJ1-1; D unresolved. Trimming removed 3 bases from V and 0 bases from J, with 5 bases in between. This CDR3 has 13 amino acids. Germline CDR1 SGHAT, CDR2 FQNNGV.

In its sample, this clonotype was seen a few times. The chain has TRBV20-1 and TRBJ1-1; 9 nucleotides agree with TRBD1. V was clipped by 6 bases and J by 12 bases; unmatched bases: 8. Per germline, CDR1 DFQATT and CDR2 SNEGSKA (reference sequence). The CDR3 is made up of 11 amino acids. CDR3 sequence: CSASGDRATFF. CDR3 in DNA: TGCAGTGCCAGCGGGGACAGGGCGACTTTCTTT.

This clonotype was detected only a few times. The J gene is TRBJ1-1, the V gene TRBV6-1; no firm D call. The CDR3 sequence is 15 residues long. Germline V gives CDR1 MNHNS, CDR2 SASEGT. Trimming stripped 7 bases from V and 1 base from J, with 16 bases between. The CDR3 region is CASTTLSVRNTEAFF. The CDR3 DNA reads as TGTGCCAGCACTACCTTGTCAGTTCGGAACACTGAAGCTTTCTTT.

J is TRBJ1-4 and V is TRBV5-1; D is unresolved. Germline CDR1 is SGHRS and CDR2 is YFSETQ. The V end lost 4 bases, the J end lost 3 bases, and 13 bases lay between the germline ends. The CDR3 sequence is 15 residues long. CDR3 sequence (DNA): TGCGCCAGCAGCCGACCGGACGGCCCTAATGAAAAACTGTTTTTT. Translation: CASSRPDGPNEKLFF.

The genes are TRBV4-1 and TRBJ2-1, with TRBD2 as a possible D gene (5 bases). CDR1 and CDR2 (germline): MGHRA, YSYEKL. The CDR3 is 15 amino acids. Between the trimmed V and J ends, which lost 6 bases and 11 bases, there was a span of 23 bases. The CDR3 DNA follows: TGCGCCAGCAGTCCGATACCGGGAACTGCCCTACAGCAGTTCTTC. Encoded protein: CASSPIPGTALQQFF.

The rearrangement links TRBV20-1 to TRBJ2-5; perhaps D is TRBD1 or TRBD2 (6 bases each). The CDR3 is made up of 14 amino acids. CDR1 and CDR2 (germline): DFQATT, SNEGSKA (reference sequence). V dropped 0 bases and J dropped 9 bases, with 17 bases sitting between them. The CDR3 DNA reads TGCAGTGCTAGAGAGCCGGGTTACGGGGGCGCCCAGTACTTC. Its protein product is CSAREPGYGGAQYF.

In its sample, this clonotype was seen a few times. V and J are TRBV2 and TRBJ2-7; 8 nucleotides match TRBD1. This CDR3 region has 14 residues. The germline V gene encodes CDR1 SNHLY and CDR2 FYNNEI. J was trimmed by 7 bases and V by 6 bases; bases with no gene match: 11. CDR3 DNA: TGTGCCAGCAGGGGGACAGGTCAACTGGGAGAGCAGTACTTC. It is translated as CASRGTGQLGEQYF.

The chain employs TRBV20-1 and TRBJ2-1, with a weak D call TRBD2 (6 bases). The CDR3 totals 11 residues. Trimming cost V 6 bases and J 10 bases, with 13 bases left between them. Germline CDR1 DFQATT, CDR2 SNEGSKA (reference sequence). The CDR3 DNA follows: TGCAGTGCCGAGTCGGGGGACGAGCAGTTCTTC. Its translation is CSAESGDEQFF.

The rearrangement uses TRBV5-4 and TRBJ1-3; D possibly corresponds to TRBD1 (6 bases). This CDR3 region has 16 residues. V was shortened by 5 bases and J by 2 bases, with 17 bases between the two germline ends. Germline CDR1 and CDR2: SGHNT and YYREEE (reference sequence). The CDR3 region has the DNA TGTGCCAGCAGTAGGGCCGGGGGCGAAGCTGGAAACACCATATATTTT. It translates to CASSRAGGEAGNTIYF.

The chain is built from TRBV5-1 and TRBJ2-7; possible D gene TRBD2, 6 bases. The V end lost 0 bases, the J end lost 0 bases, and 10 bases lay between the germline ends. Germline values: CDR1 SGHRS, CDR2 YFSETQ. The CDR3 totals 15 residues. The DNA of the CDR3 is TGCGCCAGCAGCTTGGCCGCGGGATACTCCTACGAGCAGTACTTC. Its protein is CASSLAAGYSYEQYF.

This clonotype was recorded at least ten times. The chain's CDR3 is CASSPDSSNQPQHF. The CDR3 nucleotides are TGTGCCAGCAGCCCGGACAGTAGCAATCAGCCCCAGCATTTT. This chain joins TRBV7-8 and TRBJ1-5, with a tentative D call TRBD1 (6 bases). Per germline, CDR1 SGHVS and CDR2 FQNEAQ. V was pared by 5 bases and J by 0 bases, with 8 bases between. The CDR3 has 14 amino acids.

The chain has TRBV5-8 and TRBJ2-7; TRBD1 matches 9 bases. Germline CDR1 is SGHTS and CDR2 is YDEGEE. V trimming: 3 bases; J trimming: 4 bases; junction bases outside the gene matches: 5. The CDR3 is made up of 14 amino acids. The CDR3 loop is CASSWAGTGYEQYF. CDR3 coding DNA: TGTGCCAGCAGCTGGGCCGGGACAGGGTACGAGCAGTACTTC.

This clonotype has just a few counts. The rearrangement joins TRBV20-1 to TRBJ2-4, with TRBD1 matching over 8 bases. The germline gives CDR1 DFQATT, CDR2 SNEGSKA (reference sequence). The CDR3 covers 14 residues. After removal of 5 bases from V and 7 bases from J, the junction contained 10 bases not matched to a gene. For the CDR3, the DNA is TGCAGTGCTGCAACAACCGGACAGGGCAACATTCAGTACTTC. Its protein is CSAATTGQGNIQYF.

This clonotype was detected only a few times. The chain has TRBV7-2 and TRBJ2-3, with 8 bases lining up with TRBD2. V lost 5 bases and J lost 3; bases outside the gene matches: 10. The CDR3 is 16 amino acids. Germline CDR1 is SGHTA and CDR2 is FQGNSA. The CDR3 loop reads CASSPNPGLGTDTQYF. Here the CDR3 DNA reads TGTGCCAGCAGCCCAAATCCGGGACTAGGTACAGATACGCAGTATTTT.

The chain combines TRBV18 with TRBJ2-1; D is unclear. The V end lost 0 bases, the J end lost 9 bases, and 15 bases lay between the germline ends. CDR3 length: 15 amino acids. The V gene's germline CDR1 is KGHSH and CDR2 LQKENI. CDR3 sequence (DNA): TGTGCCAGCTCACCACCGAGGCCAAGAGGCAGTGAGCAGTTCTTC. Its protein is CASSPPRPRGSEQFF.

The chain is built from TRBV3-1 and TRBJ2-7, with TRBD1 identical over 9 bases. The CDR3 loop spans 15 amino acids. The germline V gene has CDR1 LGHDT and CDR2 YNNKEL (reference sequence). V shed 5 bases, J shed 6 bases, and the junction held 11 bases outside the gene matches. The CDR3 protein is CASSSDRGKAGEQYF. The CDR3 DNA sequence: TGTGCCAGCAGCTCGGACAGGGGCAAGGCGGGCGAGCAGTACTTC.

This chain uses TRBV5-1 with TRBJ2-7; tentatively, D is TRBD1 (7 bases). The CDR3 has 13 amino acids. V lost 4 bases and J lost 3, with 11 bases in between. From germline, CDR1 is SGHRS and CDR2 YFSETQ. The CDR3 DNA follows: TGCGCCAGCAGCGCCAGGGGGGACTACGAGCAGTACTTC. It translates to CASSARGDYEQYF. The full variable domain, rest sourced from reference TRBV5-1 and TRBJ2-7, is KAGVTQTPRYLIKTRGQQVTLSCSPISGHRSVSWYQQTPGQGLQFLFEYFSETQRNKGNFPGRFSGRQFSNSRSEMNVSTLELGDSALYLCASSARGDYEQYFGPGTRLTVT.

The chain links TRBV12-3 or TRBV12-4 to TRBJ2-1; no reliable D call. V was pared by 1 base and J by 14 bases, with 15 bases between. CDR3 size: 13 residues. The CDR3: CASSLGPDSRKFF. DNA of the CDR3: TGTGCCAGCAGTTTAGGCCCCGACTCGAGGAAGTTCTTC.

This chain joins TRBV7-9 and TRBJ2-5; D is unresolved. Trimming shortened V by 2 bases and J by 5 bases, and 12 bases separated the two germline ends. CDR3 length equals 14 residues. Germline loops: CDR1 SEHNR, CDR2 FQNEAQ (reference sequence). The CDR3, as DNA: TGTGCCAGCAGCTTAACGCCAGATAGGGAGACCCAGTACTTC. Translation gives CASSLTPDRETQYF.

This chain connects TRBV7-2 to TRBJ2-5; perhaps D is TRBD1 or TRBD2 (5 bases each). The CDR3 length is 13 residues. Trimming left V 1 base short and J 6 bases short, with 9 bases between. The germline V gene has CDR1 SGHTA and CDR2 FQGNSA. This chain's CDR3 is CASSLGGKQTQYF. The CDR3 bases are TGTGCCAGCAGCTTAGGGGGGAAACAGACCCAGTACTTC.

V gene TRBV7-2 combines with J gene TRBJ1-5; D is uncertain. The CDR3 runs to 15 residues. Germline V gene lookup returns CDR1 SGHTA and CDR2 FQGNSA. Trimming stripped 5 bases from V and 3 bases from J, with 14 bases between. The CDR3, as DNA: TGTGCCAGCAGCCCGGGGAGTACGAACAATCAGCCCCAGCATTTT. It codes for CASSPGSTNNQPQHF.

The chain uses TRBV7-2 and TRBJ2-7; D might be TRBD1 (6 bases). The CDR3 extends over 15 amino acids. V was trimmed by 6 bases and J by 0 bases, leaving 15 bases between them. CDR1 and CDR2 (germline): SGHTA, FQGNSA. The CDR3 spells CASRWSRGFSYEQYF. The CDR3, as DNA: TGTGCCAGCAGGTGGTCCAGGGGATTCTCCTACGAGCAGTACTTC. Complete variable domain (other parts from reference TRBV7-2 and TRBJ2-7): GAGVSQSPSNKVTEKGKDVELRCDPISGHTALYWYRQSLGQGLEFLIYFQGNSAPDKSGLPSDRFSAERTGGSVSTLTIQRTQQEDSAVYLCASRWSRGFSYEQYFGPGTRLTVT.

V usage is TRBV12-3 or TRBV12-4 and J usage is TRBJ2-1, with D hard to call. The CDR3 totals 15 residues. V lost 3 bases to trimming and J lost 0 bases, with 9 bases between them. The CDR3 region has the DNA TGTGCCAGCAGTTTCTTGGAGTCCTCCTACAATGAGCAGTTCTTC. The encoded protein is CASSFLESSYNEQFF.

This clonotype has more than one count but fewer than ten. The V and J genes are TRBV7-6 and TRBJ2-1, with a possible D match to TRBD2 (6 bases). This CDR3 region has 17 residues. Germline CDR1 and CDR2: SGHVS and FNYEAQ. Trimming shortened V by 0 bases and J by 0 bases, and 12 bases separated the two germline ends. The CDR3 loop is CASSLAPIGSSYNEQFF. CDR3 nucleotide sequence: TGTGCCAGCAGCTTAGCGCCAATCGGGAGCTCCTACAATGAGCAGTTCTTC.